This T cell receptor beta chain came from a study of vaccination and CD4 T cells after COVID-19. At the level of the study: The stimulating agents, overlapping spike peptides, came from SARS-CoV-2, HCoV-NL63, HCoV-OC43 and HCoV-229E. Overall study findings and caveats: Early post-infection timepoints were missing, and relatively few convalescent patients were studied. Vaccine-specific clones numbering 304 of 307 showed spike mono-reactivity in convalescent patients.

This clonotype was observed a handful of times. Its cognate antigen is unknown. Treatment noted: approximately nine-day PBMC culture with coronavirus spike peptide pools or control peptides (ViraFEST assay). V shed 7 bases and J shed 7 bases, with 7 bases lying between them. CDR3 length equals 10 residues. Germline V gene sequence: CDR1 MNHNS, CDR2 SASEGT. Cultured CD4+ T-cell DNA underwent Oncomine TCR Beta short-read sequencing. One entry per CDR3 protein, called by TCRdb with MiXCR from the PCR reads. The data hold more than 15,000 distinct CDR3 sequences, with approximately 65% observed a single time.

The sample taken for sequencing was CD4+ T cells from blood, cultured in vitro. The genes are TRBV6-1 and TRBJ1-2; D call uncertain. The receptor was derived from a human donor who had recovered from COVID-19. CDR3 region: CASKAIGYTF. The CDR3 DNA follows: TGTGCCAGCAAGGCGATTGGCTACACCTTC.